Sequencing of this TCR beta chain was carried out in a study of cytomegalovirus exposure and HLA in healthy donors. About this clone: What it binds is unknown.

Germline lookup yields CDR1 SGHTA and CDR2 FQGNSA. The trim removed 2 bases at V and 2 bases at J, leaving 5 bases unmatched. The CDR3 extends over 16 amino acids. Regarding the study as a whole: Clonal expansion, a later analysis showed, was greater in HLA-associated TCR beta chains than in equally common others. In an earlier analysis, about 87% or about 30%: the productive usage of most TCR beta V segments. In vitro confirmation showed three CMV-associated chains to be CMV antigen specific.

This PCR relied on a set of 60 Vbeta primers and 13 Jbeta primers. Generated by immunoSEQ multiplex PCR, the TCRdb table keeps only in-frame clones and is missing some. The ten top clones account for about 1%, within a sample of 200,000 or so clones. Sample: PBMCs. The sequence was obtained from a girl aged 2-15 years in good health and CMV-seropositive. The rearrangement links TRBV7-2 to TRBJ2-7; 11 nucleotides agree with TRBD2. The CDR3 DNA sequence: TGTGCCAGCAGCTTATATGTAGCGGGAGGGCCCTACGAGCAGTACTTC. This translates into CASSLYVAGGPYEQYF.